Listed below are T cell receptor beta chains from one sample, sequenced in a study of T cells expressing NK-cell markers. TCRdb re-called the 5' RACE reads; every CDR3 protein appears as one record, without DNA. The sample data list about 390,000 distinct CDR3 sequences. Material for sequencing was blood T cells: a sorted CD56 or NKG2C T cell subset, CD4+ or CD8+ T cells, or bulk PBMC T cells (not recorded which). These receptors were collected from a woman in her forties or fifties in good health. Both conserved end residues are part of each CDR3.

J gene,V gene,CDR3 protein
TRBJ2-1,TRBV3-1,CASSSSGRAVNEQFF
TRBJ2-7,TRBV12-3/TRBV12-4,CASGASGSGWGQYF
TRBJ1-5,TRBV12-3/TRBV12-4,CASRADTRAQHF
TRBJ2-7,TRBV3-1,CASSQGGSRDSLSYEQYF
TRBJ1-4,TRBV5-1,CASSLLRGFGEKLFF
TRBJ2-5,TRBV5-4,CASSSGQGRQETQYF
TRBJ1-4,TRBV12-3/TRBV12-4,CASKPRTGTTTNEKLFF
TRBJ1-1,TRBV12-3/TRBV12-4,CASSSDIPNTEAFF
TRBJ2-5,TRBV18,CASSPGLVFQETQYF
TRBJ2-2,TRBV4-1,CASSQVEGANTGELFF
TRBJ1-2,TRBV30,CAWNSLPYGYTF
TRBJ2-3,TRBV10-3,CAIRTVADTQYF
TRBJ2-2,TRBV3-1,CASSQGVGELFF
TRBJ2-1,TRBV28,CASSLLTASSYNEQFF
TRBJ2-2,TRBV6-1,CASSEIWFYLAGSGELFF
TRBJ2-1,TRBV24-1,CATSDTTRSHEQFF
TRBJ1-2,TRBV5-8,CASSLGTFRLYGYTF
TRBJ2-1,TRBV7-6,CASSFPGQHNEQFF
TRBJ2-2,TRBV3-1,CASSQEVTGRTGELFF
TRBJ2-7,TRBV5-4,CASSWSGDSYEQYF
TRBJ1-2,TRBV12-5,CASGLTGTYGYTF
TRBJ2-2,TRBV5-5,CASWRAQGRNTGELFF
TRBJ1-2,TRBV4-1,CASSQVLRGRRGYTF